Each of the 12 T cell receptor beta chains below was sequenced from the same sample in a study of early T cells in non-severe SARS-CoV-2 infection. TCRdb re-called the 5' RACE reads through MiXCR, storing one row per CDR3 protein. The profile shows 20,000 to 25,000 distinct CDR3 sequences, more than 4% of them singletons. Sample: whole blood. These receptors were collected from an adult who was a healthcare worker with PCR-confirmed SARS-CoV-2 infection or an uninfected control (not recorded which).

Many counts were recorded for this clonotype. The chain couples TRBV20-1 to TRBJ2-7; TRBD2 matches at 11 bases. CDR3 length: 15 amino acids. Germline CDR1 DFQATT, CDR2 SNEGSKA (reference sequence). The ends lost 2 bases at V and 7 bases at J; junction bases unmatched: 10. The CDR3 sequence is CSARRVTSGMGEQYF. DNA for the CDR3: TGCAGTGCTAGAAGAGTGACTAGCGGGATGGGTGAGCAGTACTTC.

This clonotype was recorded a few times. The gene calls are TRBV6-2 or TRBV6-3 and TRBJ1-6; the match to TRBD1 covers 9 bases. The junction had 9 bases not matched to a gene; V was cut back by 2 bases and J by 7 bases. The CDR3 is 17 amino acids. CDR1 MNHEY and CDR2 SVGEGT come from the germline V gene. The CDR3 reads CASSYLQGQGRNSPLHF. The DNA of the CDR3 is TGTGCCAGCAGTTACCTCCAGGGACAGGGCAGGAATTCACCCCTCCACTTT.

This chain joins TRBV4-3 and TRBJ2-3; possibly TRBD2 for D (6 bases). Trimming removed 8 bases from V and 3 bases from J, with 12 bases in between. The CDR3 contains 13 residues. CDR1 is LGHNA, CDR2 YSLEER, per germline. CDR3 bases: TGCGCCAGCGGCTTGGAGGGTACAGATACGCAGTATTTT. Its protein is CASGLEGTDTQYF.

This clonotype was recorded at least ten times. The chain is built from TRBV2 and TRBJ1-1, with D possibly being TRBD1 (5 bases). The germline gives CDR1 SNHLY, CDR2 FYNNEI. CDR3 length: 14 amino acids. V shed 6 bases and J shed 7 bases, with 18 bases lying between them. CDR3 in DNA: TGTGCCAGCAGCAGGGACTCGCCGGTTTTTGAAGCTTTCTTT. This encodes CASSRDSPVFEAFF.

This clonotype showed up many times. The gene calls are TRBV12-3 or TRBV12-4 and TRBJ2-1; weak D call: TRBD2 (7 bases). The V end was cut by 5 bases, the J end by 8 bases, with 22 bases between. This CDR3 region has 16 residues. This CDR3 reads CASSTGGGSSLDEQFF. The DNA for the CDR3 is TGTGCCAGCAGTACCGGGGGCGGGAGCTCCCTAGATGAGCAGTTCTTC.

This clonotype was seen at least ten times. The chain has TRBV6-5 and TRBJ2-7; the D is unclear. V lost 8 bases and J 5 bases, leaving 4 bases between the germline ends. This CDR3 is 9 amino acids long. CDR1 is MNHEY and CDR2 is SVGAGI in the germline V gene. DNA of the CDR3: TGTGCCAGCCCCGACGAGCAGTACTTC. Its translation is CASPDEQYF.

In this sample, this clonotype turned up many times. The chain links TRBV7-9 to TRBJ2-1; 7 nucleotides line up with TRBD2. Germline loops: CDR1 SEHNR, CDR2 FQNEAQ (reference sequence). Trimming took 3 bases from V and 12 from J; bases not matched to a gene: 5. There are 12 residues in the CDR3. CDR3 in amino acids: CASSFQLAAQFF. The CDR3 DNA reads as TGTGCCAGCAGCTTCCAGCTAGCGGCGCAGTTCTTC.

This clonotype was observed many times. The rearrangement uses TRBV4-1 and TRBJ2-5, with D perhaps TRBD2 (6 bases). The CDR3 runs 15 residues. Per germline, CDR1 MGHRA and CDR2 YSYEKL. V dropped 2 bases and J dropped 4 bases, with 14 bases sitting between them. As DNA, the CDR3 is TGCGCCAGCAGCCAAAGGCCAGGGACTGGAGAGACCCAGTACTTC. Translation gives CASSQRPGTGETQYF.

The chain links TRBV7-2 to TRBJ2-1; maybe TRBD2 (6 bases). Germline V CDR1 and CDR2: SGHTA, FQGNSA. This CDR3 is built from 15 residues. V gave up 1 base and J gave up 5 bases, with 12 bases separating them. The CDR3 DNA reads as TGTGCCAGCAGCTTAGAGGCGGGGCCTAACAATGAGCAGTTCTTC. Translating gives CASSLEAGPNNEQFF.

This clonotype was seen repeatedly, ten times or more. This chain connects TRBV7-2 to TRBJ2-2; D is ambiguous. The CDR3 runs to 15 residues. CDR1 SGHTA and CDR2 FQGNSA come from the germline V gene. Trimming shortened V by 5 bases and J by 5 bases, and 15 bases separated the two germline ends. In DNA form, the CDR3 reads TGTGCCAGCAGCCGAGCCCAAATAGGTACCGGGGAGCTGTTTTTT. Amino acids: CASSRAQIGTGELFF.

The sample holds many counts of this clonotype. This chain joins TRBV19 and TRBJ2-1; 10 bases are shared with TRBD2. The junction had 6 bases not matched to a gene; V was cut back by 3 bases and J by 7 bases. From germline, CDR1 is LNHDA and CDR2 SQIVND (reference sequence). The CDR3 extends over 15 amino acids. Here the CDR3 DNA reads TGTGCCAGTAGTATTACAGCGGGAGGGCAAAATGAGCAGTTCTTC. It encodes CASSITAGGQNEQFF.

This clonotype was recorded many times. This CDR3 is CASRKTDYNEQFF. The CDR3 bases are TGTGCCAGCAGGAAGACGGACTACAATGAGCAGTTCTTC. The chain combines TRBV2 with TRBJ2-1; D gene unclear. The V gene lost 6 bases and the J gene lost 3 bases, with 9 bases spanning the gap. The germline gives CDR1 SNHLY, CDR2 FYNNEI. The CDR3 extends over 13 amino acids.